This T cell receptor beta chain was sequenced during a study of somatic mutations in cytotoxic T cells in rheumatoid arthritis. The CDR3 sequence is 15 residues long. Germline V gene lookup returns CDR1 MDHEN and CDR2 SYDVKM. V was trimmed by 2 bases and J by 0 bases, leaving 8 bases between them. CD4+ cells and CD8+ cells were each obtained through positive magnetic bead selection, and their purity was assessed by flow cytometry. Clones were read by immunoSEQ multiplex PCR, and TCRdb kept only the in-frame ones, dropping some. Here the sample spans tens of thousands of clones, less than 85% being singletons.

The TCR was taken from a man in his forties in good health. The gene calls are TRBV28 and TRBJ1-5; no clear D. The sequenced sample was CD8+ T cells sorted from blood. The CDR3 coding sequence is TGTGCCAGCAGTTTACAGGCTTATAGCAATCAGCCCCAGCATTTT. Its protein is CASSLQAYSNQPQHF.